This TCR beta chain was documented in a study of blood T cell repertoires in COVID-19. Study overall: In each case, the material was cDNA or gDNA derived from T cells, B-cell-depleted T cells, or PBMCs.

This CDR3 is 13 amino acids long. V shed 8 bases and J shed 1 base, with 9 bases lying between them. Germline V gene sequence: CDR1 MNHEY, CDR2 SVGAGI. How the authors handled the data: The assay estimated nucleated cells by amplifying reference gene primers. Generated by immunoSEQ multiplex PCR, the TCRdb table keeps only in-frame clones and is missing some. V and J calls and clone size are copied from that table; D and trimming were computed from the DNA. The sample lists 150,000 to 200,000 clones, 70% to 90% occurring once. Sequencing was carried out using peripheral blood. The chain links TRBV6-5 to TRBJ1-3; TRBD1 might be the D (5 bases). The clonotype originates from a man aged 40-49 years with acute or convalescent COVID-19. The chain's CDR3 is CASRPGSGNTIYF. In DNA, the CDR3 is TGTGCCAGCCGACCAGGGTCTGGAAACACCATATATTTT.